The 13 T cell receptor beta chains presented below share a single source sample, sequenced in a study of OX40 agonist ivuxolimab in advanced cancers. The table came from immunoSEQ multiplex PCR; TCRdb's copy has only in-frame clones and leaves some out. The repertoire has 150,000 to 190,000 clones, approximately 94% of them found once; the top ten carry about 0.3%. The specimen comprised CD4+ or CD8+ T cells sorted from blood, sampled in a trial of the OX40 agonist ivuxolimab. The receptor set was obtained from an adult with an advanced solid tumor such as melanoma, head and neck, liver or kidney cancer.

The CDR3 reads CSVFLLTDTQYF. The CDR3 DNA reads TGCAGCGTTTTCCTTCTCACAGATACGCAGTATTTT. The rearrangement links TRBV29-1 to TRBJ2-3; D gene ambiguous. With 5 bases removed from V and 2 bases from J, the gap between germline ends came to 8 bases. Looked up from germline, CDR1 is SQVTM and CDR2 is ANQGSEA. The CDR3 has 12 residues.

This chain joins TRBV18 and TRBJ2-6, with a weak D call TRBD2 (6 bases). CDR1 KGHSH and CDR2 LQKENI come from the germline V gene. V lost 2 bases and J 0 bases, leaving 11 bases between the germline ends. The CDR3 is 17 amino acids. The CDR3 DNA sequence: TGTGCCAGCTCACCAGGGCAGGGAGGCTCTGGGGCCAACGTCCTGACTTTC. Protein product: CASSPGQGGSGANVLTF. Drawing the rest from reference TRBV18 and TRBJ2-6, the complete variable domain is NAGVMQNPRHLVRRRGQEARLRCSPMKGHSHVYWYRQLPEEGLKFMVYLQKENIIDESGMPKERFSAEFPKEGPSILRIQQVVRGDSAAYFCASSPGQGGSGANVLTFGAGSRLTVL.

The rearrangement links TRBV7-2 to TRBJ2-5, with D possibly matching TRBD2 (6 bases). CDR1 is SGHTA and CDR2 is FQGNSA in the germline V gene. CDR3 length equals 13 residues. The V and J ends lost 4 bases and 5 bases respectively, with 11 bases between them. Written as DNA, the CDR3 is TGTGCCAGCAGCTCGGGGGTTGGGGAGACCCAGTACTTC. Translation gives CASSSGVGETQYF. Together with reference TRBV7-2 and TRBJ2-5, the CDR3 gives the full variable domain: GAGVSQSPSNKVTEKGKDVELRCDPISGHTALYWYRQSLGQGLEFLIYFQGNSAPDKSGLPSDRFSAERTGGSVSTLTIQRTQQEDSAVYLCASSSGVGETQYFGPGTRLLVL.

This sequence joins TRBV7-9 and TRBJ2-7; TRBD1 is a possible D gene (6 bases). The germline V gene has CDR1 SEHNR and CDR2 FQNEAQ (reference sequence). The V and J ends lost 2 bases and 2 bases respectively, with 10 bases between them. The CDR3 has 14 residues. The CDR3 is CASSLMGQAYEQYF. The CDR3, as DNA: TGTGCCAGCAGCTTAATGGGACAAGCCTACGAGCAGTACTTC.

The CDR3 sequence: CATSRDDQRAFF. CDR3 nucleotide sequence: TGTGCCACCAGCAGAGATGATCAAAGGGCTTTCTTT. This sequence joins TRBV15 and TRBJ1-1; the D is unclear. The V gene's germline CDR1 is LNHNV and CDR2 YYDKDF (reference sequence). CDR3 size: 12 residues. V lost 0 bases and J lost 11, with 10 bases in between.

The chain uses TRBV19 and TRBJ1-1; perhaps TRBD1 as D (5 bases). The germline V and J ends were trimmed by 1 base and 0 bases, with 12 bases remaining between them. From germline, CDR1 is LNHDA and CDR2 SQIVND (reference sequence). The CDR3 is 16 residues long. The CDR3 is CASSIGGATLNTEAFF. CDR3 nucleotides: TGTGCCAGTAGTATAGGGGGCGCGACGCTGAACACTGAAGCTTTCTTT.

The V call is TRBV5-6, the J call TRBJ2-5; 8 bases agree with TRBD2. CDR3 length: 17 amino acids. The germline gives CDR1 SGHDT, CDR2 YYEEEE. V shed 0 bases, J shed 5 bases, and the junction held 12 bases outside the gene matches. The CDR3 here is CASSLEIAGSRGETQYF. The CDR3 DNA reads as TGTGCCAGCAGCTTGGAAATAGCGGGATCCCGGGGCGAGACCCAGTACTTC.

V gene TRBV4-3 combines with J gene TRBJ2-1; the D gene is possibly TRBD2 (5 bases). Trimming removed 0 bases at V and 9 bases at J, with 15 bases between. Germline V gives CDR1 LGHNA, CDR2 YSLEER. This CDR3 comprises 15 residues. The CDR3 DNA is TGCGCCAGCAGCCAAGATTTGTGGACTTCGGCTGAGCAGTTCTTC. This translates into CASSQDLWTSAEQFF.

The chain uses TRBV7-2 and TRBJ1-1, with 8 bases lining up with TRBD1. The CDR3 length is 15 residues. The germline V gene encodes CDR1 SGHTA and CDR2 FQGNSA. Trimming at V came to 5 bases and at J to 1 base, leaving 6 bases not matched to a gene. In DNA, the CDR3 is TGTGCCAGCAGCACGCAGGGACAGGCGAACACTGAAGCTTTCTTT. It encodes CASSTQGQANTEAFF.

V and J are TRBV7-9 and TRBJ2-1; 15 positions agree with TRBD2. Germline CDR1 SEHNR, CDR2 FQNEAQ (reference sequence). This CDR3 is built from 19 residues. The V gene end was trimmed by 3 bases and the J gene end by 0 bases; junction bases not matched to a gene: 6. The CDR3 DNA sequence: TGTGCCAGCAGCTTGGGACTAGCGGGAGGCCGTAGCTCCTACAATGAGCAGTTCTTC. It encodes CASSLGLAGGRSSYNEQFF.

The chain couples TRBV6-5 to TRBJ2-5; a possible D gene is TRBD2 (6 bases). The CDR3 has 14 residues. Trimming pared 4 bases from V and 5 bases from J, leaving 14 bases between. Per germline, CDR1 MNHEY and CDR2 SVGAGI. The CDR3 nucleotides are TGTGCCAGCAGTTCCGGGGGTCTCGTGGAGACCCAGTACTTC. It encodes CASSSGGLVETQYF.

This clone was detected only a few times. Written as DNA, the CDR3 is TGTGCCATCAGTGAGCGAGCGGGACCGAACACTGAAGCTTTCTTT. Amino acid sequence: CAISERAGPNTEAFF. The chain recombines TRBV10-3 with TRBJ1-1; the D gene is possibly TRBD1 (5 bases). With 2 bases removed from V and 1 base from J, the gap between germline ends came to 11 bases. Germline V gene sequence: CDR1 ENHRY, CDR2 SYGVKD. The CDR3 is 15 residues long.

This CDR3 is CASRPAGTGRDTQYF. In DNA, the CDR3 is TGTGCCAGTAGACCTGCCGGGACAGGGAGAGATACGCAGTATTTT. The chain couples TRBV19 to TRBJ2-3; TRBD1 matches 9 bases. The V and J ends lost 6 bases and 5 bases, in that order; junction bases with no gene match: 9. The germline CDR1 and CDR2 sequences are LNHDA and SQIVND (reference sequence). The CDR3 runs 15 residues.